These 30 T cell receptor beta chains came from one sample sequenced in a study of radiotherapy plus CTLA-4 blockade in lung cancer. Some clones are missing from TCRdb's copy, which holds only in-frame ones; the method was immunoSEQ multiplex PCR. The profile covers about 30,000 clones, with 79% appearing a single time and approximately 16% taken by the ten largest. This sample comprised peripheral blood, obtained from a patient treated with radiotherapy plus ipilimumab. The receptors were gathered from a human donor with non-small cell lung cancer that progressed on radiotherapy plus ipilimumab.

The J gene is TRBJ1-5, the V gene TRBV7-8, with 9 bases aligning to TRBD1. V shed 6 bases and J 3 bases; nucleotides not matched to a gene: 9. The CDR3 consists of 16 residues. Per the germline V gene, CDR1 is SGHVS and CDR2 is FQNEAQ. The CDR3 region has the DNA TGTGCCAGCAGTCTAACAGGGGGCAGAGACAATCAGCCCCAGCATTTT. Translated, it gives CASSLTGGRDNQPQHF.

In nucleotides, the CDR3 is TGCAGCGTTGAGCAGTCCTATGGCTACACCTTC. This codes for CSVEQSYGYTF. The chain uses TRBV29-1 and TRBJ1-2; D gene uncertain. V lost 3 bases to trimming and J lost 4 bases, with 6 bases between them. Germline CDR1 is SQVTM and CDR2 is ANQGSEA. This CDR3 is 11 amino acids long.

In this sample, this clone turned up a few times. This chain uses TRBV10-3 with TRBJ1-1, with no clear D. The V end lost 0 bases, the J end lost 2 bases, and 10 bases lay between the germline ends. From germline, CDR1 is ENHRY and CDR2 SYGVKD. This CDR3 comprises 15 residues. The CDR3 DNA follows: TGTGCCATCAGTGAGTCTCTGAGTTTAAACACTGAAGCTTTCTTT. Translated, it gives CAISESLSLNTEAFF.

The rearrangement links TRBV4-3 to TRBJ2-3; D is unclear. Trimming shortened V by 1 base and J by 7 bases, and 12 bases separated the two germline ends. There are 14 residues in the CDR3. Germline CDR1 LGHNA, CDR2 YSLEER. For the CDR3, the DNA is TGCGCCAGCAGCCAAGCTCTCGCTGCTTATACGCAGTATTTT. This gives the protein CASSQALAAYTQYF.

The DNA for the CDR3 is TGTGCCAGCAGCTTGGGACTAGCGGGAGCCGCCTACGAGCAGTACTTC. This translates into CASSLGLAGAAYEQYF. J is TRBJ2-7 and V is TRBV5-5; 12 bases are shared with TRBD2. This CDR3 has 16 residues. Germline V gene sequence: CDR1 SGHKS, CDR2 YYEKEE (reference sequence). The trim removed 0 bases at V and 2 bases at J, leaving 3 bases unmatched.

This chain connects TRBV6-1 to TRBJ2-7; possibly TRBD2 for D (5 bases). The CDR3 consists of 15 residues. Trimming pared 0 bases from V and 6 bases from J, leaving 15 bases between. Germline loops: CDR1 MNHNS, CDR2 SASEGT. The DNA for the CDR3 is TGTGCCAGCAGTGAAGCGTCACTAGGAAGAGCCGAGCAGTACTTC. Its translation: CASSEASLGRAEQYF.

The rearrangement uses TRBV7-2 and TRBJ1-3; 8 bases are shared with TRBD1. The ends lost 5 bases at V and 4 bases at J; junction bases unmatched: 7. This CDR3 is built from 15 residues. Germline loops: CDR1 SGHTA, CDR2 FQGNSA. The CDR3 spells CASSLDRVGGNTIYF. CDR3 nucleotide sequence: TGTGCCAGCAGCCTGGACAGGGTCGGGGGAAACACCATATATTTT.

The chain joins TRBV6-1 to TRBJ2-1, with D tentatively TRBD1 (5 bases). Germline CDR1 MNHNS, CDR2 SASEGT. The CDR3 extends over 15 amino acids. The V end lost 8 bases, the J end lost 4 bases, and 18 bases lay between the germline ends. The CDR3 region has the DNA TGTGCCAGCTACGCCCTCGGACAACCTTACAATGAGCAGTTCTTC. Translating it yields CASYALGQPYNEQFF.

The chain uses TRBV6-6 and TRBJ2-3; 8 positions agree with TRBD2. Germline V gene lookup returns CDR1 MNHNY and CDR2 SVGAGI (reference sequence). The CDR3 is 16 amino acids. Losses at the gene ends were 6 bases for V and 2 bases for J; bases not matched to a gene: 10. The chain's CDR3 is CASSPQVAGSTDTQYF. The DNA of the CDR3 is TGTGCCAGCAGCCCCCAGGTAGCGGGATCCACAGATACGCAGTATTTT.

In DNA form, the CDR3 reads TGCGCCAGCAGCCAAGAGGGACAGGGGTATCAGCCCCAGCATTTT. As protein: CASSQEGQGYQPQHF. The chain joins TRBV4-3 to TRBJ1-5; 10 positions agree with TRBD1. Germline trimming cut 0 bases from V and 5 bases from J; bases unmatched to any gene: 1. Germline CDR1 reads LGHNA; CDR2 reads YSLEER. The CDR3 is made up of 15 amino acids.

The CDR3 DNA is TGTGCCAGCAGCGAAGGGACAGGGGGCTACGAGCAGTACTTC. Residues: CASSEGTGGYEQYF. V usage is TRBV9 and J usage is TRBJ2-7; 11 positions match TRBD1. V was clipped by 3 bases and J by 3 bases; unmatched bases: 2. This CDR3 region has 14 residues. The germline gives CDR1 SGDLS, CDR2 YYNGEE.

The gene calls are TRBV5-6 and TRBJ2-5; no definite D call. With 0 bases removed from V and 5 bases from J, the gap between germline ends came to 5 bases. Germline CDR1 and CDR2: SGHDT and YYEEEE. This CDR3 region has 12 residues. As DNA, the CDR3 is TGTGCCAGCAGCTTGGTGGAGGAGACCCAGTACTTC. Encoded protein: CASSLVEETQYF.

Worth noting for this clone: A junction end diverges from the germline sequence, so it may reflect a read error. V is TRBV5-1 and J is TRBJ1-2, with 10 bases identical to TRBD1. This CDR3 has 17 amino acids. The V gene's germline CDR1 is SGHRS and CDR2 YFSETQ. The CDR3 here is CASGLNPIGTGAYGYTF. CDR3 sequence (DNA): TGCGCCAGCGGCTTGAACCCGATCGGGACAGGGGCCTATGGCTACACCTTC.

This clone was seen a single time. The chain recombines TRBV5-6 with TRBJ2-3; 7 bases align to TRBD2. The CDR3 runs 16 residues. The ends lost 1 base at V and 2 bases at J; junction bases unmatched: 7. CDR1 is SGHDT and CDR2 is YYEEEE in the germline V gene. CDR3 in amino acids: CASSLMPGDYTDTQYF. The DNA of the CDR3 is TGTGCCAGCAGCTTGATGCCTGGGGACTACACAGATACGCAGTATTTT.

This clone was counted once. The rearrangement uses TRBV2 and TRBJ2-1, with no clear D. Germline V gene lookup returns CDR1 SNHLY and CDR2 FYNNEI. The CDR3 loop spans 16 amino acids. The ends were cut back, 2 bases at V and 4 bases at J, with 15 bases in the middle. CDR3 sequence reads: CASSEWLQATYNEQFF. The CDR3 DNA sequence: TGTGCCAGCAGTGAATGGTTGCAGGCCACGTACAATGAGCAGTTCTTC.

The genes are TRBV5-1 and TRBJ2-5; D is undetermined. This CDR3 spans 13 amino acids. CDR1 is SGHRS and CDR2 is YFSETQ in the germline V gene. Trimming stripped 4 bases from V and 1 base from J, with 8 bases between. The CDR3 DNA reads TGCGCCAGCAGCGGCGGAGCCCAAGAGACCCAGTACTTC. It codes for CASSGGAQETQYF.

The J gene is TRBJ2-2, the V gene TRBV11-2, with TRBD1 matching 7 bases. V shed 5 bases, J shed 4 bases, and the junction held 4 bases outside the gene matches. This CDR3 is 14 amino acids long. Germline V CDR1 and CDR2: SGHAT, FQNNGV. The CDR3 loop is CASSTQGITGELFF. CDR3 nucleotides: TGTGCCAGCAGCACACAGGGGATCACCGGGGAGCTGTTTTTT.

The rearrangement uses TRBV27 and TRBJ2-4; TRBD1 matches at 8 bases. Germline V CDR1 and CDR2: MNHEY, SMNVEV (reference sequence). The CDR3 spans 11 residues. J lost 8 bases, V lost 6 bases, and 0 bases had no gene match. The CDR3 loop is CASRTGDIQYF. CDR3 bases: TGTGCCAGCAGGACAGGGGACATTCAGTACTTC.

The chain couples TRBV29-1 to TRBJ1-2; a possible D gene is TRBD1 (6 bases). The ends were cut back, 1 base at V and 6 bases at J, with 15 bases in the middle. The CDR3 sequence is 14 residues long. Germline V gene data show CDR1 as SQVTM and CDR2 as ANQGSEA. CDR3 DNA sequence: TGCAGCGTTGAAGGGGGGGGCATTTTCGATGGCTACACCTTC. Encoded protein: CSVEGGGIFDGYTF.

J is TRBJ1-4 and V is TRBV5-1; D gene uncertain. The CDR3 loop spans 14 amino acids. From germline, CDR1 is SGHRS and CDR2 YFSETQ. The ends were cut back, 4 bases at V and 6 bases at J, with 13 bases in the middle. Written as DNA, the CDR3 is TGCGCCAGCAGCCAAAAGGGCCAGGATGAAAAACTGTTTTTT. This sequence encodes CASSQKGQDEKLFF.

The chain has TRBV2 and TRBJ2-1; no clear D gene. Germline lookup yields CDR1 SNHLY and CDR2 FYNNEI. The CDR3 sequence is 13 residues long. V lost 2 bases, J lost 5 bases, and 7 bases lay in between. The CDR3 here is CASSESRNNEQFF. The CDR3, as DNA: TGTGCCAGCAGTGAATCCAGGAACAATGAGCAGTTCTTC.

The chain uses TRBV5-4 and TRBJ2-7; 7 bases align to TRBD1. The CDR3 is made up of 13 amino acids. The V and J ends lost 4 bases and 6 bases, in that order; junction bases with no gene match: 7. Germline V gene data show CDR1 as SGHNT and CDR2 as YYREEE (reference sequence). In DNA form, the CDR3 reads TGTGCCAGCAGCCCCACAGGGGCTGGCGAGCAGTACTTC. Residues: CASSPTGAGEQYF.

The rearrangement links TRBV30 to TRBJ1-2, with 7 bases lining up with TRBD1. Losses at the gene ends were 4 bases for V and 2 bases for J; bases not matched to a gene: 10. Germline V CDR1 and CDR2: GTSNPN, SVGIG (reference sequence). The CDR3 has 15 residues. The CDR3 DNA reads as TGTGCCTGGACCGAGGGGCAGGGGGGAAACTATGGCTACACCTTC. Protein: CAWTEGQGGNYGYTF.

The chain carries TRBV28 and TRBJ1-5; D remains unclear. CDR1 is MDHEN, CDR2 SYDVKM, per germline. The ends were cut back, 6 bases at V and 6 bases at J, with 9 bases in the middle. The CDR3 is 12 residues long. The CDR3 nucleotides read TGTGCCAGCAGCCCCCCCGTTCAGCCCCAGCATTTT. This sequence encodes CASSPPVQPQHF.

The rearrangement uses TRBV6-5 and TRBJ2-1; D is undetermined. CDR3 length equals 12 residues. In germline, CDR1 is MNHEY, CDR2 SVGAGI. V was pared by 8 bases and J by 5 bases, with 10 bases between. The CDR3 protein is CASSPGDNEQFF. The CDR3 DNA is TGTGCCAGCTCACCGGGCGACAATGAGCAGTTCTTC.

V and J are TRBV6-5 and TRBJ2-3; D gene uncertain. V lost 5 bases and J lost 7, with 10 bases in between. Germline V gives CDR1 MNHEY, CDR2 SVGAGI. The CDR3 has 12 residues. DNA of the CDR3: TGTGCCAGCAGTGAGAATAGGAATACGCAGTATTTT. Its translation is CASSENRNTQYF.

V is TRBV5-1 and J is TRBJ2-2; D unresolved. Trimming took 4 bases from V and 0 from J, leaving 13 bases between them. The germline V gene encodes CDR1 SGHRS and CDR2 YFSETQ. CDR3 length: 16 amino acids. CDR3 bases: TGCGCCAGCAGCCCGATTGGTGCCACGAACACCGGGGAGCTGTTTTTT. Amino acid sequence: CASSPIGATNTGELFF.

In its sample, this clone was seen a few times. V and J are TRBV7-2 and TRBJ2-7; D is uncertain. Trimming left V 5 bases short and J 3 bases short, with 17 bases between. Looked up from germline, CDR1 is SGHTA and CDR2 is FQGNSA. This CDR3 is built from 15 residues. CDR3 nucleotide sequence: TGTGCCAGCAGCCCCCCGAAAGGCCTTATCTACGAGCAGTACTTC. It yields the protein CASSPPKGLIYEQYF. The full variable domain, its missing parts supplied by reference TRBV7-2 and TRBJ2-7, is GAGVSQSPSNKVTEKGKDVELRCDPISGHTALYWYRQSLGQGLEFLIYFQGNSAPDKSGLPSDRFSAERTGGSVSTLTIQRTQQEDSAVYLCASSPPKGLIYEQYFGPGTRLTVT.

The chain uses TRBV28 and TRBJ1-1; D is ambiguous. V lost 1 base and J 1 base, leaving 7 bases between the germline ends. This CDR3 has 14 amino acids. Germline V gene lookup returns CDR1 MDHEN and CDR2 SYDVKM. CDR3 bases: TGTGCCAGCAGTTTATCCCCGGGGAACACTGAAGCTTTCTTT. Its protein product is CASSLSPGNTEAFF.

This chain joins TRBV5-8 and TRBJ2-2; TRBD1 matches 9 bases. CDR3 length: 16 amino acids. V lost 4 bases, J lost 6 bases, and 10 bases stayed unmatched. In germline, CDR1 is SGHTS, CDR2 YDEGEE. In DNA form, the CDR3 reads TGTGCCAGCAGCCCGAAGGACAGGGGCTGGGCCGGGGAGCTGTTTTTT. This translates into CASSPKDRGWAGELFF. The full variable domain, rest sourced from reference TRBV5-8 and TRBJ2-2, is EAGVTQSPTHLIKTRGQQATLRCSPISGHTSVYWYQQALGLGLQFLLWYDEGEERNRGNFPPRFSGRQFPNYSSELNVNALELEDSALYLCASSPKDRGWAGELFFGEGSRLTVL.